The rows below give T cell receptor beta chains drawn from one sample of a study of T cells expressing NK-cell markers. TCRdb reprocessed the 5' RACE reads; each CDR3 protein has one entry and no DNA is given. The repertoire table contains some 280,000 distinct CDR3 sequences. The sequencing input was blood T cells: a sorted CD56 or NKG2C T cell subset, CD4+ or CD8+ T cells, or bulk PBMC T cells (not recorded which). The receptors were sampled from a man aged 18 to 29 in good health. CDR3s include the opening cysteine and the closing phenylalanine or tryptophan. Each record gives: CDR3 protein, J gene, V gene.

CDR3: CATALGQNYNEQFF; J: TRBJ2-1; V: TRBV6-1
CDR3: CASSYSNSNQPQHF; J: TRBJ1-5; V: TRBV6-2/TRBV6-3
CDR3: CASSRYQGALFGNEQFF; J: TRBJ2-1; V: TRBV28
CDR3: CASSYAIRMRATEAFF; J: TRBJ1-1; V: TRBV6-5
CDR3: CASRESTERSYGYTF; J: TRBJ1-2; V: TRBV6-2/TRBV6-3
CDR3: CAISASDSLSGNTIYF; J: TRBJ1-3; V: TRBV10-3
CDR3: CASRLRTEKETQYF; J: TRBJ2-5; V: TRBV11-2
CDR3: CASSQVSGPKAKNIQYF; J: TRBJ2-4; V: TRBV4-1
CDR3: CASSPPQGQAGNTIYF; J: TRBJ1-3; V: TRBV7-9
CDR3: CASSTQISQPQHF; J: TRBJ1-5; V: TRBV5-6
CDR3: CASSLQGTEAFF; J: TRBJ1-1; V: TRBV6-2/TRBV6-3
CDR3: CASSFLGGGKYGYTF; J: TRBJ1-2; V: TRBV12-3/TRBV12-4
CDR3: CASSLGIGLAGGPSDYEQYF; J: TRBJ2-7; V: TRBV11-2
CDR3: CASSMRSSTQYF; J: TRBJ2-5; V: TRBV12-3/TRBV12-4
CDR3: CATEATGELFF; J: TRBJ2-2; V: TRBV7-2
CDR3: CSVSLWEGNTEAFF; J: TRBJ1-1; V: TRBV29-1